The subject of this entry is one T cell receptor beta chain. Assay used: immunoSEQ multiplex PCR; TCRdb lists only in-frame clones, some missing. The sample includes approximately 190,000 clones, 75% to 85% of them seen just once. V was pared by 4 bases and J by 4 bases, with 15 bases between. The CDR3 is made up of 16 amino acids. Germline lookup yields CDR1 SGHTS and CDR2 YDEGEE. The sample comes from a study of blood T cell repertoires in COVID-19. Study-level information: The United States, Italy and Spain were the sources of the acute and convalescent COVID-19 samples. T cells, B-cell-depleted T cells, or PBMCs provided the cDNA or gDNA that served as material.

The source of this sequence is a man aged 60-69 years with acute or convalescent COVID-19. The chain carries TRBV5-8 and TRBJ1-6; a possible D gene is TRBD1 (5 bases). The sample comprised peripheral blood. This chain's CDR3 is CASSVSYRPYNSPLHF. The CDR3 region has the DNA TGTGCCAGCAGCGTCTCGTACAGGCCGTATAATTCACCCCTCCACTTT.